The 27 T cell receptor beta chains below were found in one sample sequenced in a study of T cell responses to AZD1222 COVID-19 vaccine. The protocol was immunoSEQ multiplex PCR, while the TCRdb copy is restricted to in-frame clones and leaves out a portion. This table has approximately 150,000 clones, approximately 90% appearing once. Sequencing was performed on peripheral blood, taken 28 days after the second AZD1222 dose. The receptors stem from an adult who received the AZD1222 COVID-19 vaccine.

The gene calls are TRBV2 and TRBJ2-1, with 7 bases lining up with TRBD2. Germline V gene lookup returns CDR1 SNHLY and CDR2 FYNNEI. Trimming removed 8 bases from V and 2 bases from J; junction bases left unmatched: 3. The CDR3 runs 13 residues. The CDR3 sequence: CASRLAPYNEQFF. Here the CDR3 DNA reads TGTGCCAGCCGACTAGCCCCCTACAATGAGCAGTTCTTC.

The rearrangement links TRBV7-2 to TRBJ2-7; D remains ambiguous. This CDR3 comprises 11 residues. Germline loops: CDR1 SGHTA, CDR2 FQGNSA. V was pared by 6 bases and J by 5 bases, with 8 bases between. CDR3 loop: CASSPINEQYF. CDR3 DNA sequence: TGTGCCAGCAGTCCCATAAACGAGCAGTACTTC.

V usage is TRBV28 and J usage is TRBJ2-7; 7 bases are a match to TRBD2. The CDR3 extends over 15 amino acids. J was trimmed by 3 bases and V by 4 bases; bases with no gene match: 9. CDR1 MDHEN and CDR2 SYDVKM come from the germline V gene. The CDR3 here is CASSSQGLGDYEQYF. CDR3 nucleotide sequence: TGTGCCAGCAGTTCCCAAGGACTAGGGGACTACGAGCAGTACTTC. Full variable domain (rest looked up from reference TRBV28 and TRBJ2-7): DVKVTQSSRYLVKRTGEKVFLECVQDMDHENMFWYRQDPGLGLRLIYFSYDVKMKEKGDIPEGYSVSREKKERFSLILESASTNQTSMYLCASSSQGLGDYEQYFGPGTRLTVT.

The chain links TRBV27 to TRBJ1-1; D ambiguous. V was clipped by 5 bases and J by 6 bases, with 10 bases between them. CDR3 length: 12 amino acids. Germline V gives CDR1 MNHEY, CDR2 SMNVEV (reference sequence). As DNA, the CDR3 is TGTGCCAGCAGTCCCCCCGCGGCTGAAGCTTTCTTT. Translated, it gives CASSPPAAEAFF.

The chain combines TRBV19 with TRBJ1-4, with D unclear. Trimming left V 3 bases short and J 6 bases short, with 11 bases between. CDR3 size: 14 residues. Germline assignment: CDR1 LNHDA and CDR2 SQIVND (reference sequence). The CDR3 spells CASSILERDEKLFF. DNA of the CDR3: TGTGCCAGTAGTATTCTGGAACGGGATGAAAAACTGTTTTTT.

V is TRBV28 and J is TRBJ1-2; TRBD1 aligns across 8 bases. The germline CDR1 and CDR2 sequences are MDHEN and SYDVKM. V lost 7 bases to trimming and J lost 0 bases; unmatched junction nucleotides: 13. The CDR3 has 17 amino acids. The CDR3 nucleotides are TGTGCCAGCATCAACCCAGGGGGCGCGTTTTCTAACTATGGCTACACCTTC. It is translated as CASINPGGAFSNYGYTF.

This chain links TRBV10-1 with TRBJ1-1; unclear D gene. V was clipped by 6 bases and J by 2 bases, with 13 bases between them. The CDR3 consists of 14 residues. The germline V gene encodes CDR1 WNHNN and CDR2 SYGVQD (reference sequence). CDR3 protein: CASSSEGLNTEAFF. CDR3 DNA sequence: TGCGCCAGCAGCAGTGAAGGATTAAACACTGAAGCTTTCTTT.

This chain connects TRBV29-1 to TRBJ1-1, with D hard to call. This CDR3 spans 14 amino acids. V lost 1 base to trimming and J lost 0 bases, with 9 bases between them. CDR1 and CDR2 from the germline V gene are SQVTM and ANQGSEA. CDR3 region: CSVEGSGVNTEAFF. The CDR3 DNA sequence: TGCAGCGTTGAAGGATCGGGAGTGAACACTGAAGCTTTCTTT.

Only a few counts were recorded for this clone. The chain couples TRBV12-3 or TRBV12-4 to TRBJ1-1; no reliable D call. Trimming removed 3 bases from V and 10 bases from J, with 9 bases in between. The CDR3 runs 11 residues. CDR3 DNA sequence: TGTGCCAGCAGTTTGACCCATGGAGCTTTCTTT. This encodes CASSLTHGAFF.

The rearrangement links TRBV24-1 to TRBJ2-2; 8 bases align to TRBD2. Trimming took 3 bases from V and 1 from J; bases not matched to a gene: 3. The CDR3 contains 16 residues. The germline V gene encodes CDR1 KGHDR and CDR2 SFDVKD. The CDR3 reads CATSDASGGNTGELFF. The CDR3 DNA follows: TGTGCCACCAGTGATGCCAGCGGGGGGAACACCGGGGAGCTGTTTTTT.

The chain uses TRBV6-5 and TRBJ1-4; D possibly corresponds to TRBD1 (6 bases). V gave up 2 bases and J gave up 8 bases, with 12 bases separating them. The CDR3 runs to 14 residues. Germline V gives CDR1 MNHEY, CDR2 SVGAGI. In DNA, the CDR3 is TGTGCCAGCAGTTACCTGGGGGCCAGGGAAAAACTGTTTTTT. Translation gives CASSYLGAREKLFF.

The chain combines TRBV30 with TRBJ1-2; D possibly corresponds to TRBD1 (5 bases). Germline V gives CDR1 GTSNPN, CDR2 SVGIG (reference sequence). V lost 5 bases to trimming and J lost 7 bases, with 11 bases between them. This CDR3 has 11 amino acids. The CDR3 bases are TGTGCCTGGGAGAAAGGGGTTGGCTACACCTTC. It specifies CAWEKGVGYTF.

The chain combines TRBV7-2 with TRBJ1-1; a possible D gene is TRBD1 (5 bases). V gave up 4 bases and J gave up 1 base, with 13 bases separating them. CDR1 and CDR2 (germline): SGHTA, FQGNSA. The CDR3 is 15 amino acids. Written as DNA, the CDR3 is TGTGCCAGCAGCTATGACGGGGGTGGGAACACTGAAGCTTTCTTT. Its protein product is CASSYDGGGNTEAFF.

The V gene is TRBV12-3 or TRBV12-4, the J gene TRBJ1-2, with D possibly TRBD1 on 5 matching bases. The V gene lost 10 bases and the J gene lost 3 bases, with 12 bases spanning the gap. CDR3 length: 12 amino acids. The CDR3 is CANRGAHYGYTF. DNA of the CDR3: TGTGCCAACCGAGGGGCCCACTATGGCTACACCTTC.

The CDR3, as DNA: TGTGCCATCTTGGAGGGAGGTAACTATGGCTACACCTTC. Its protein is CAILEGGNYGYTF. The genes are TRBV6-5 and TRBJ1-2; no definite D call. The CDR3 length is 13 residues. V shed 10 bases and J shed 1 base, with 13 bases lying between them. The germline V gene has CDR1 MNHEY and CDR2 SVGAGI.

The chain carries TRBV19 and TRBJ1-2; 7 positions agree with TRBD1. The germline V gene has CDR1 LNHDA and CDR2 SQIVND (reference sequence). This CDR3 has 14 residues. Losses at the gene ends were 3 bases for V and 4 bases for J; bases not matched to a gene: 5. CDR3 coding DNA: TGTGCCAGTAGTATCCCCGGGACAGTCTATGGCTACACCTTC. Its protein is CASSIPGTVYGYTF. Based on the CDR3 plus reference TRBV19 and TRBJ1-2, the full variable domain is DGGITQSPKYLFRKEGQNVTLSCEQNLNHDAMYWYRQDPGQGLRLIYYSQIVNDFQKGDIAEGYSVSREKKESFPLTVTSAQKNPTAFYLCASSIPGTVYGYTFGSGTRLTVV.

Only one count was recorded for this clone. This rearrangement joins TRBV11-2 to TRBJ2-7; D uncertain. The CDR3 sequence is 12 residues long. Germline V CDR1 and CDR2: SGHAT, FQNNGV. V was trimmed by 2 bases and J by 0 bases, leaving 2 bases between them. The CDR3 coding sequence is TGTGCCAGCAGCTTACCCTCCTACGAGCAGTACTTC. This translates into CASSLPSYEQYF.

The rearrangement links TRBV14 to TRBJ2-7; 11 bases fit TRBD2. Per the germline V gene, CDR1 is SGHDN and CDR2 is FVKESK. J gave up 6 bases and V 4 bases, and 5 bases lay outside the gene matches. CDR3 length: 14 residues. In DNA form, the CDR3 reads TGTGCCAGCAGCCCCAGACTAGCGGGGAGCGAGCAGTACTTC. Translation: CASSPRLAGSEQYF.

The CDR3 coding sequence is TGTGCCAGCAGCCAGTTTAGCGGGGGGAGCACAGATACGCAGTATTTT. Protein sequence: CASSQFSGGSTDTQYF. The rearrangement links TRBV3-1 (or the pseudogene TRBV3-2) to TRBJ2-3; 10 bases are shared with TRBD2. This CDR3 has 16 amino acids. Trimming removed 3 bases from V and 0 bases from J; junction bases left unmatched: 3. Germline CDR1 and CDR2: LGHDT and YNNKEL (reference sequence).

This rearrangement joins TRBV3-1 (or the pseudogene TRBV3-2) to TRBJ2-7; perhaps TRBD1 as D (5 bases). Germline V gene sequence: CDR1 LGHDT, CDR2 YNNKEL (reference sequence). V lost 5 bases and J 3 bases, leaving 23 bases between the germline ends. This CDR3 region has 17 residues. In nucleotides, the CDR3 is TGTGCCAGCAGCTTTCGCGAGCAGGGAAGACTTGGCTACGAGCAGTACTTC. Amino acid sequence: CASSFREQGRLGYEQYF.

This clone appeared a single time. The V gene is TRBV6-6, the J gene TRBJ2-7; D is possibly TRBD2 (5 bases). CDR3 size: 16 residues. V was shortened by 2 bases and J by 0 bases, with 14 bases between the two germline ends. CDR1 and CDR2 from the germline V gene are MNHNY and SVGAGI (reference sequence). The CDR3 sequence: CASSYGNPGVSYEQYF. The CDR3 coding sequence is TGTGCCAGCAGTTACGGGAATCCCGGGGTCTCCTACGAGCAGTACTTC.

The rearrangement uses TRBV15 and TRBJ1-4; TRBD1 matches at 12 bases. The junction had 4 bases not matched to a gene; V was cut back by 7 bases and J by 7 bases. The CDR3 totals 14 residues. CDR1 and CDR2 from the germline V gene are LNHNV and YYDKDF (reference sequence). The DNA of the CDR3 is TGTGCCACCACCAGGGACAGGGGGCCTGAAAAACTGTTTTTT. Amino acid sequence: CATTRDRGPEKLFF.

The chain recombines TRBV12-3 or TRBV12-4 with TRBJ1-6; no firm D call. The germline V and J ends were trimmed by 6 bases and 8 bases, with 8 bases remaining between them. The CDR3 is made up of 12 amino acids. CDR3 region: CASSLPYSPLHF. The DNA of the CDR3 is TGTGCCAGCAGCCTGCCCTATTCACCCCTCCACTTT.

The chain couples TRBV5-1 to TRBJ1-1; D not certain. In germline, CDR1 is SGHRS, CDR2 YFSETQ. V was trimmed by 0 bases and J by 4 bases, leaving 7 bases between them. This CDR3 contains 13 residues. CDR3 loop: CASSLGGSTEAFF. CDR3 in DNA: TGCGCCAGCAGCTTGGGCGGAAGCACTGAAGCTTTCTTT.

The chain is built from TRBV14 and TRBJ1-5; no clear D. This CDR3 contains 12 residues. V was trimmed by 1 base and J by 9 bases, leaving 7 bases between them. Germline V CDR1 and CDR2: SGHDN, FVKESK. In DNA form, the CDR3 reads TGTGCCAGCAGCCAAGTCCGGGGGCCCCAGCATTTT. Translating it yields CASSQVRGPQHF.

CDR3 region: CASRTIGGELFF. DNA for the CDR3: TGTGCCAGCAGAACGATAGGCGGGGAGCTGTTTTTT. J is TRBJ2-2 and V is TRBV6-5; D not certain. The ends were cut back, 6 bases at V and 7 bases at J, with 9 bases in the middle. Germline CDR1 MNHEY, CDR2 SVGAGI. The CDR3 is made up of 12 amino acids.

Written as DNA, the CDR3 is TGTGCCAGCAGCCCGGGTGGAGGTCAGCCCCAGCATTTT. Protein: CASSPGGGQPQHF. The chain is built from TRBV7-9 and TRBJ1-5; D gene unclear. Per germline, CDR1 SEHNR and CDR2 FQNEAQ (reference sequence). The CDR3 loop spans 13 amino acids. Trimming took 5 bases from V and 6 from J, leaving 11 bases between them.